This is a list of T cell receptor beta chains from one sample in a study of control samples from healthy donors and cancer patients. The protocol was immunoSEQ multiplex PCR, while the TCRdb copy is restricted to in-frame clones and leaves out a portion. The sample contains tens of thousands of clones, about 85% of which appear only once. Input material: blood. These TCRs come from a woman aged 70-85 years in good health. Each CDR3 is given with its conserved first and last residue. The D gene is left open where the match is weak. A row's size may be missing; if present it is once, few, many or a size class.

j_gene: TRBJ1-2; abundance: .; d_gene: .; v_gene: TRBV6-5; CDR3nt: TGTGCCAGCAGTTCCAGATCCGAGGTCTCTAACTATGGCTACACCTTC; CDR3aa: CASSSRSEVSNYGYTF
j_gene: TRBJ2-1; abundance: .; d_gene: TRBD2; v_gene: TRBV3-1/TRBV3-2; CDR3nt: TGTGCCAGCAGCCATGGACTAGATGAGCAGTTCTTC; CDR3aa: CASSHGLDEQFF
j_gene: TRBJ2-2; abundance: .; d_gene: TRBD2; v_gene: TRBV9; CDR3nt: TGTGCCAGCAGCGTGACTAGCGGGGACACCGGGGAGCTGTTTTTT; CDR3aa: CASSVTSGDTGELFF
j_gene: TRBJ2-7; abundance: few; d_gene: .; v_gene: TRBV7-9; CDR3nt: TGTGCCAGCAGCCCCCTCTGGGGGCGAGGGGAGCAGTACTTC; CDR3aa: CASSPLWGRGEQYF
j_gene: TRBJ2-7; abundance: .; d_gene: .; v_gene: TRBV9; CDR3nt: TGTGCCAGCAGCCTTACCGCCTACGAGCAGTACTTC; CDR3aa: CASSLTAYEQYF
j_gene: TRBJ2-1; abundance: .; d_gene: .; v_gene: TRBV5-1; CDR3nt: TGCGCCAGCAGCTTGGGCCTTTTGGACTTCGCCTACAATGAGCAGTTCTTC; CDR3aa: CASSLGLLDFAYNEQFF
j_gene: TRBJ1-1; abundance: .; d_gene: .; v_gene: TRBV30; CDR3nt: TGTGCCTGGACCAGGAAGAACACTGAAGCTTTCTTT; CDR3aa: CAWTRKNTEAFF
j_gene: TRBJ2-2; abundance: .; d_gene: TRBD1; v_gene: TRBV5-4; CDR3nt: TGTGCCAGCAGCTCGGGACAGTCCTTCACCGGGGAGCTGTTTTTT; CDR3aa: CASSSGQSFTGELFF
j_gene: TRBJ2-1; abundance: .; d_gene: .; v_gene: TRBV9; CDR3nt: TGTGCCAGCAGCGCTGCCCCGACAGAAGAGCAGTTCTTC; CDR3aa: CASSAAPTEEQFF
j_gene: TRBJ2-3; abundance: .; d_gene: TRBD2; v_gene: TRBV7-2; CDR3nt: TGTGCCAGCAGCCTAGATCGGGGGGCAGATACGCAGTATTTT; CDR3aa: CASSLDRGADTQYF
j_gene: TRBJ2-1; abundance: .; d_gene: .; v_gene: TRBV10-3; CDR3nt: TGTGCCATCAGTGTGCGGACCGGAGATGAGCAGTTCTTC; CDR3aa: CAISVRTGDEQFF
j_gene: TRBJ1-2; abundance: .; d_gene: TRBD1; v_gene: TRBV6-5; CDR3nt: TGTGCCAGCAGGACACCCGGGACAGGGGACGGCTACACCTTC; CDR3aa: CASRTPGTGDGYTF
j_gene: TRBJ2-3; abundance: .; d_gene: .; v_gene: TRBV19; CDR3nt: TGTGCCAGTAGTATCACCGGGCCCAGCACAGATACGCAGTATTTT; CDR3aa: CASSITGPSTDTQYF
j_gene: TRBJ2-1; abundance: .; d_gene: TRBD2; v_gene: TRBV7-2; CDR3nt: TGTGCCGGTGGGGACTACCCCTACAATGAGCAGTTCTTC; CDR3aa: CAGGDYPYNEQFF
j_gene: TRBJ1-1; abundance: .; d_gene: TRBD1; v_gene: TRBV28; CDR3nt: TGTGCCAGCAGTTTAGTACAGGGGGCGAAAGCTTTCTTT; CDR3aa: CASSLVQGAKAFF
j_gene: TRBJ2-4; abundance: few; d_gene: .; v_gene: TRBV25-1; CDR3nt: TGTGCCAGCGGCCCCGAAGGGGGAATTCACATTCAGTACTTC; CDR3aa: CASGPEGGIHIQYF
j_gene: TRBJ1-1; abundance: .; d_gene: TRBD1; v_gene: TRBV7-2; CDR3nt: TGTGCCAGCAGCCCCGACAGGGACACTGAAGCTTTCTTT; CDR3aa: CASSPDRDTEAFF
j_gene: TRBJ2-2; abundance: .; d_gene: .; v_gene: TRBV9; CDR3nt: TGTGCCAGCAGCGTGAAGGGGGCCGGGGAGCTGTTTTTT; CDR3aa: CASSVKGAGELFF
j_gene: TRBJ1-2; abundance: .; d_gene: .; v_gene: TRBV3-1/TRBV3-2; CDR3nt: TGTGCCAGCAGGGAAAGTGGACAGTCCTTCCACTATGGCTACACCTTC; CDR3aa: CASRESGQSFHYGYTF
j_gene: TRBJ1-2; abundance: .; d_gene: TRBD1; v_gene: TRBV5-6; CDR3nt: TGTGCCAGCAGCGACACTCAGACAGGGAGAGACTACACCTTC; CDR3aa: CASSDTQTGRDYTF
j_gene: TRBJ2-3; abundance: .; d_gene: TRBD2; v_gene: TRBV9; CDR3nt: TGTGCCAGCAGCGCCTCAACTCAGACTAGCGGGAACGCAGATACGCAGTATTTT; CDR3aa: CASSASTQTSGNADTQYF
j_gene: TRBJ2-5; abundance: .; d_gene: .; v_gene: TRBV2; CDR3nt: TGTGCCAGCTCTAATTCGGGGCAGGGTTTTTCAAATTCCTGGGGGACCCAGTACTTC; CDR3aa: CASSNSGQGFSNSWGTQYF
j_gene: TRBJ1-1; abundance: .; d_gene: .; v_gene: TRBV5-1; CDR3nt: TGCGCCAGCAGCTTGTGGGGTGAGGGGACTGAAGCTTTCTTT; CDR3aa: CASSLWGEGTEAFF
j_gene: TRBJ2-7; abundance: .; d_gene: .; v_gene: TRBV7-8; CDR3nt: TGTGCCAGCAGCTTAGAAATTGTGGTGGGATCCTCCTACGAGCAGTACTTC; CDR3aa: CASSLEIVVGSSYEQYF
j_gene: TRBJ1-2; abundance: .; d_gene: .; v_gene: TRBV30; CDR3nt: TGTGCCTGGAGTGTACGTCGGGGGATGTCAGGTGGACATGGCTACACCTTC; CDR3aa: CAWSVRRGMSGGHGYTF
j_gene: TRBJ2-1; abundance: .; d_gene: .; v_gene: TRBV5-1; CDR3nt: TGCGCCAGTACACAGGGAAACCCATACAATGAGCAGTTCTTC; CDR3aa: CASTQGNPYNEQFF
j_gene: TRBJ2-7; abundance: .; d_gene: TRBD2; v_gene: TRBV5-8; CDR3nt: TGTGCCAGCAGCTTGTTACCGGGAGGCGGCGAGCAGTACTTC; CDR3aa: CASSLLPGGGEQYF
j_gene: TRBJ1-1; abundance: .; d_gene: .; v_gene: TRBV29-1; CDR3nt: TGCAGCGATGTAGACAGTATGAACACTGAAGCTTTCTTT; CDR3aa: CSDVDSMNTEAFF
j_gene: TRBJ1-1; abundance: .; d_gene: .; v_gene: TRBV6-5; CDR3nt: TGTGCCGCCTCCCCAGCAGGGGCAAACACTGAAGCTTTCTTT; CDR3aa: CAASPAGANTEAFF
j_gene: TRBJ1-2; abundance: .; d_gene: .; v_gene: TRBV18; CDR3nt: TGTGCCAGCTCACCATCCCTCCGACAGACCTATGGCTACACCTTC; CDR3aa: CASSPSLRQTYGYTF
j_gene: TRBJ1-2; abundance: once; d_gene: TRBD1; v_gene: TRBV9; CDR3nt: TGTGCCAGCAGCCTTTTGGACAGGGGGCAAGGTGGCTACACCTTC; CDR3aa: CASSLLDRGQGGYTF
j_gene: TRBJ2-5; abundance: .; d_gene: TRBD2; v_gene: TRBV3-1/TRBV3-2; CDR3nt: TGTGCCAGCAGCCAAGGACTAGCGGGACTCCAAGAGACCCAGTACTTC; CDR3aa: CASSQGLAGLQETQYF
j_gene: TRBJ1-5; abundance: .; d_gene: .; v_gene: TRBV12-3/TRBV12-4; CDR3nt: TGTGCCAGCAGACTAGGACACGGACAGCCCCAGCATTTT; CDR3aa: CASRLGHGQPQHF
j_gene: TRBJ1-4; abundance: .; d_gene: .; v_gene: TRBV5-4; CDR3nt: TGTGCCAGCAGCTTGTACGCCGGGACGGATGAAAAACTGTTTTTT; CDR3aa: CASSLYAGTDEKLFF
j_gene: TRBJ1-1; abundance: .; d_gene: .; v_gene: TRBV24-1; CDR3nt: TGTGCCACATTCTGGGGGGTGAACACTGAAGCTTTCTTT; CDR3aa: CATFWGVNTEAFF
j_gene: TRBJ2-7; abundance: .; d_gene: TRBD1; v_gene: TRBV2; CDR3nt: TGTGCCAGCCTTGACAGGGGGGCCTACGAGCAGTACTTC; CDR3aa: CASLDRGAYEQYF
j_gene: TRBJ2-7; abundance: .; d_gene: .; v_gene: TRBV30; CDR3nt: TGTGCCTGGAGTGTATCGGGCTTATCGGGCGAGCAGTACTTC; CDR3aa: CAWSVSGLSGEQYF
j_gene: TRBJ2-7; abundance: .; d_gene: TRBD2; v_gene: TRBV27; CDR3nt: TGTGCCAGCAGTCTAGCGGGAGCCATCTACGAGCAGTACTTC; CDR3aa: CASSLAGAIYEQYF
j_gene: TRBJ2-1; abundance: .; d_gene: TRBD2; v_gene: TRBV29-1; CDR3nt: TGCAGCGCGGACACTAGCGGGAGTACGACCTACAATGAGCAGTTCTTC; CDR3aa: CSADTSGSTTYNEQFF
j_gene: TRBJ2-3; abundance: .; d_gene: TRBD1; v_gene: TRBV5-6; CDR3nt: TGTGCCAGCATGACAGGGCTCGCAGATACGCAGTATTTT; CDR3aa: CASMTGLADTQYF
j_gene: TRBJ1-1; abundance: .; d_gene: .; v_gene: TRBV29-1; CDR3nt: TGCAGCGTTGAGCTGATTTCGGGCACTGAAGCTTTCTTT; CDR3aa: CSVELISGTEAFF
j_gene: TRBJ1-5; abundance: .; d_gene: .; v_gene: TRBV30; CDR3nt: TGTGCCTGGAGTAAGGGTAGCAATCAGCCCCAGCATTTT; CDR3aa: CAWSKGSNQPQHF
j_gene: TRBJ2-2; abundance: .; d_gene: .; v_gene: TRBV5-6; CDR3nt: TGTGCCAGCAGCCTTGCTTCGGGGGGCGGAAACACCGGGGAGCTGTTTTTT; CDR3aa: CASSLASGGGNTGELFF
j_gene: TRBJ2-4; abundance: .; d_gene: TRBD2; v_gene: TRBV7-2; CDR3nt: TGTGCCAGCAGCTTATCTAGCGGGAGCACCAAAAACATTCAGTACTTC; CDR3aa: CASSLSSGSTKNIQYF
j_gene: TRBJ2-2; abundance: once; d_gene: .; v_gene: TRBV11-2; CDR3nt: TGTGCCAGCAGCATCTCGGGCCAGCACACCGGGGAGCTGTTTTTT; CDR3aa: CASSISGQHTGELFF
j_gene: TRBJ1-2; abundance: few; d_gene: TRBD1; v_gene: TRBV18; CDR3nt: TGTGCCAGCTCAGATTCGGACAGGGCTGCTTATGGCTACACCTTC; CDR3aa: CASSDSDRAAYGYTF
j_gene: TRBJ1-6; abundance: .; d_gene: TRBD1; v_gene: TRBV3-1/TRBV3-2; CDR3nt: TGTGCCAGTCACTTCTACAGGGGTAATTCACCCCTCCACTTT; CDR3aa: CASHFYRGNSPLHF